The rows below give T cell receptor beta chains drawn from one sample of a study of blood T cell repertoires in COVID-19. Using immunoSEQ multiplex PCR, the repertoire was profiled, and TCRdb retains in-frame clones only, with some absent. The sample records about 270,000 clones, about 87% being singletons. Source material: peripheral blood. The receptors shown here come from a man between 60 and 75 years old who had recovered from COVID-19. Both conserved end residues are part of each CDR3. Fields, in order: clone size, D gene, V gene, J gene, CDR3 length, CDR3 DNA, CDR3 protein. A D gene is named only where the DNA matches it firmly. Size is omitted from some rows. Given values are once, few, many or a class for expanded clones.

>.|TRBD2|TRBV7-3|TRBJ2-3|16
TGTGCCAGCAGTCTATTAGCGGGGGGGAGCACAGATACGCAGTATTTT
CASSLLAGGSTDTQYF
>.|.|TRBV18|TRBJ1-1|14
TGTGCCAGCTCCCCCTCGACGGGGGTCCTAGAAGCTTTCTTT
CASSPSTGVLEAFF
>.|TRBD1|TRBV18|TRBJ2-2|16
TGTGCCAGCTCCGCGCGGACAGGGATGAGTACCGGGGAGCTGTTTTTT
CASSARTGMSTGELFF
>.|.|TRBV4-1|TRBJ1-2|15
TGCGCCAGCAGCCAAGATCTAGGGGATAACTATGGCTACACCTTC
CASSQDLGDNYGYTF
>.|.|TRBV4-2|TRBJ1-2|15
TGTGCCAGCAGCCAAGATAGATCGTCCCCCTATGGCTACACCTTC
CASSQDRSSPYGYTF
>.|TRBD2|TRBV6-1|TRBJ2-7|14
TGTGCCAGCAGCTTATCCGGGGGGTTAAACGAGCAGTACTTC
CASSLSGGLNEQYF
>few|TRBD1|TRBV6-5|TRBJ1-6|16
TGTGCCAGCAGTTACAGGGGGCAATCCTATAATTCACCCCTCCACTTT
CASSYRGQSYNSPLHF
>once|TRBD1|TRBV5-1|TRBJ1-4|15
TGCGCCAGCAGCTTGGACGGGACAGGGAATGAAAAACTGTTTTTT
CASSLDGTGNEKLFF
>.|TRBD1|TRBV6-5|TRBJ2-7|13
TGTGCCAGCAGGATGAGGGGGCCCGACGAGCAGTACTTC
CASRMRGPDEQYF
>.|.|TRBV7-8|TRBJ1-3|14
TGTGCCAGCGACCAGGGGCCCCCTGGAAACACCATATATTTT
CASDQGPPGNTIYF
>.|.|TRBV5-1|TRBJ1-6|15
TGCGCCAGCAGGCTACAGGGTGGGTATAATTCACCCCTCCACTTT
CASRLQGGYNSPLHF
>.|TRBD2|TRBV5-1|TRBJ2-3|18
TGCGCCAGCAGCTTGGGCAAGACTAGCGGGGGAATAGCAGATACGCAGTATTTT
CASSLGKTSGGIADTQYF
>.|.|TRBV6-5|TRBJ2-1|11
TGTGCCAGCACCACGAGAGGGGAGCAGTTCTTC
CASTTRGEQFF
>.|.|TRBV6-6|TRBJ1-2|14
TGTGCCAGCAGCAGCACAGGAGCTAACTATGGCTACACCTTC
CASSSTGANYGYTF
>.|TRBD1|TRBV6-6|TRBJ2-7|15
TGTGCCAGCAGTCTCGGACAGGGTTTTTCCTACGAGCAGTACTTC
CASSLGQGFSYEQYF
>.|.|TRBV12-3/TRBV12-4|TRBJ2-1|13
TGTGCCAGCGACGGGACTCTATACAATGAGCAGTTCTTC
CASDGTLYNEQFF
>.|.|TRBV19|TRBJ1-2|18
TGTGCCAGTAGTATCGATTGGGACTCGGGATTATTCAACTATGGCTACACCTTC
CASSIDWDSGLFNYGYTF
>.|TRBD2|TRBV29-1|TRBJ2-7|13
TGCAGCGGGAAACAACCCGCGGGGGACGAGCAGTACTTC
CSGKQPAGDEQYF
>.|.|TRBV3-1/TRBV3-2|TRBJ2-7|14
TGTGCCAGCAGCCAAGTTGGGGACACCTACGAGCAGTACTTC
CASSQVGDTYEQYF
>.|TRBD1|TRBV5-1|TRBJ2-1|15
TGCGCCAGCAGCTTGGTCCGACAGGGTGGGAATGAGCAGTTCTTC
CASSLVRQGGNEQFF
>.|.|TRBV5-1|TRBJ2-5|13
TGCGCCAGCAGCCCTACAGGAAAAGAGACCCAGTACTTC
CASSPTGKETQYF
>once|TRBD2|TRBV6-2/TRBV6-3|TRBJ2-7|18
TGTGCCAGCCGCCTAAGGATGTTAGCGGGGCCGAGCTCCTACGAGCAGTACTTC
CASRLRMLAGPSSYEQYF
>.|.|TRBV5-1|TRBJ1-2|15
TGCGCCAGCAGCTTTATGGCAGGGAATGACTATGGCTACACCTTC
CASSFMAGNDYGYTF
>.|.|TRBV4-1|TRBJ1-3|17
TGCGCCAGCAGCCAGACGGACAGCCGGGGCTCTGGAAACACCATATATTTT
CASSQTDSRGSGNTIYF
>.|TRBD2|TRBV2|TRBJ2-5|14
TGTGCCAGCAGTTCTAGCGGGGCCCAAGAGACCCAGTACTTC
CASSSSGAQETQYF
>.|TRBD1|TRBV18|TRBJ2-5|17
TGTGCCAGCTCACCATGGACGCAGGGGGACCCCCGGGGGACCCAGTACTTC
CASSPWTQGDPRGTQYF
>.|.|TRBV24-1|TRBJ1-6|14
TGTGCCACCAGTGCAGGGGCGAATAATTCACCCCTCCACTTT
CATSAGANNSPLHF
>.|.|TRBV7-2|TRBJ2-3|17
TGTGCCAGCAGCTCCTCCTTGCTAGCGGCCCAGGGGGATACGCAGTATTTT
CASSSSLLAAQGDTQYF
>.|.|TRBV5-4|TRBJ2-7|15
TGTGCCAGCAGCGCGGGGCTCCCCCCGAGGAACGAGCAGTACTTC
CASSAGLPPRNEQYF
>.|.|TRBV13|TRBJ1-2|15
TGTGCCAGCAGCTCCGGGTTGAGGGTTAGCTATGGCTACACCTTC
CASSSGLRVSYGYTF
>.|.|TRBV9|TRBJ2-7|13
TGTGCCAGCAGCGTATTCCCTAACTACGAGCAGTACTTC
CASSVFPNYEQYF
>once|.|TRBV19|TRBJ1-6|14
TGTGCCAGTAGCGACCAGGGCCATAATTCACCCCTCCACTTT
CASSDQGHNSPLHF
>.|TRBD1|TRBV3-1/TRBV3-2|TRBJ1-1|12
TGTGCCAGCAGCTATGGACAGGGGCGAGCTTTCTTT
CASSYGQGRAFF
>once|TRBD2|TRBV7-3|TRBJ2-1|15
TGTGCCAGCAGCCAGCGACTAGCTTCCTACAATGAGCAGTTCTTC
CASSQRLASYNEQFF
>.|TRBD1|TRBV6-5|TRBJ1-5|15
TGTGCCAGCAAACAGGGGTTTCTTAGCAATCAGCCCCAGCATTTT
CASKQGFLSNQPQHF
>.|.|TRBV18|TRBJ2-7|14
TGTGCCAGCTCACTGACGGGACAAAACTACGAGCAGTACTTC
CASSLTGQNYEQYF
>.|.|TRBV6-5|TRBJ2-3|13
TGTGCCAGCTATAGGGGTCACACAGATACGCAGTATTTT
CASYRGHTDTQYF
>.|.|TRBV11-3|TRBJ2-1|16
TGTGCCAGCAGCTTAGGTGGGGCTAGCGAATACAATGAGCAGTTCTTC
CASSLGGASEYNEQFF
>.|TRBD1|TRBV3-1/TRBV3-2|TRBJ1-4|19
TGTGCCAGCAGCCAGCGGTGGAGTCTAGACAGGGAAGTGCGTGAAAAACTGTTTTTT
CASSQRWSLDREVREKLFF
>.|TRBD1|TRBV5-4|TRBJ1-6|14
TGTGCCAGCAGCACGGGACAGGGGAATTCACCCCTCCACTTT
CASSTGQGNSPLHF
>.|.|TRBV20-1|TRBJ2-2|11
TGCAGTGCTATAGGGGCCGGGGAGCTGTTTTTT
CSAIGAGELFF
>.|TRBD1|TRBV7-8|TRBJ1-1|15
TGTGCCAGCAGCTTAGAGGGACAGGTGAACACTGAAGCTTTCTTT
CASSLEGQVNTEAFF